Listed here is a single T cell receptor beta chain. This sample is drawn from a study of blood T cell repertoires in COVID-19. Assay: immunoSEQ multiplex PCR; the TCRdb copy retains only in-frame clones and omits some. The sample includes about 180,000 clones, 83% seen only once; the top ten take 1.5%. The germline CDR1 and CDR2 sequences are MNHEY and SMNVEV (reference sequence). The CDR3 sequence is 15 residues long. V lost 0 bases and J lost 8, with 16 bases in between. This clonotype was obtained from a human donor in a cohort sampled during active COVID-19. The gene calls are TRBV27 and TRBJ2-5; a possible D gene is TRBD2 (6 bases). The specimen was peripheral blood. The CDR3 sequence: CASSLSGGARVTQYF. CDR3 DNA sequence: TGTGCCAGCAGTTTATCAGGCGGGGCGCGGGTTACCCAGTACTTC.